Given below is one T cell receptor beta chain in context. As yet, its antigen is unknown. Reverse transcription used about 0.45 to 1 ug RNA and random hexamers. An immunoSEQ multiplex PCR generated amplified TCR beta CDR3 products spanning 54 Vbeta and 13 Jbeta. From the immunoSEQ multiplex PCR reads, TCRdb called clonotypes with MiXCR, one entry per CDR3 protein. The sample consists of 130,000 or so distinct CDR3 sequences, around nine tenths of them appearing once. The multiple sclerosis controls consisted of treatment-naive patients with relapsing-remitting disease, either stable or active. This CDR3 has 13 amino acids. Trimming took 4 bases from V and 8 from J; bases not matched to a gene: 8. Germline-derived CDR1 and CDR2 are SGHRS and YFSETQ. This record comes from a study of CD8 T cells in Susac syndrome. Study observations and caveats: The study admitted that it had a relatively small number of individuals in its TCR sequencing and HLA analysis.

The source is a human donor with multiple sclerosis. Sequencing used CD8+ T cells from PBMCs. The rearrangement uses TRBV5-1 and TRBJ1-2; 7 nucleotides align to TRBD1. The CDR3 reads CASSTGQSKGYTF. The CDR3 DNA reads as TGCGCCAGCAGCACGGGACAGTCGAAGGGCTACACCTTC.